One sample yielded the 23 T cell receptor beta chains listed below, sequenced in a study of T-cell memory formation after mild COVID-19. MiXCR was run by TCRdb on the 5' RACE reads, yielding one entry per CDR3 protein. The top ten clones hold 8.4% of a sample with hundreds of thousands of distinct CDR3 sequences, roughly 21% of them seen once. Source material: PBMCs or a T cell subset sorted from them (not recorded which). The receptors derive from an adult woman who had mild COVID-19 (a few samples of this study predate the infection). Cell type and time point are not known.

This clonotype appeared many times. This chain connects TRBV12-3 or TRBV12-4 to TRBJ1-2; possible D gene TRBD1, 5 bases. V gave up 2 bases and J gave up 3 bases, with 13 bases separating them. The CDR3 is 15 residues long. CDR3 bases: TGTGCCAGCAGTTTAACGGGACCAACGGACTATGGCTACACCTTC. Amino acids: CASSLTGPTDYGYTF.

The chain employs TRBV2 and TRBJ1-4; TRBD1 might be the D (6 bases). This CDR3 has 12 amino acids. Trimming shortened V by 6 bases and J by 7 bases, and 9 bases separated the two germline ends. Germline V gives CDR1 SNHLY, CDR2 FYNNEI. CDR3 sequence: CASRDRGEKLFF. The CDR3 bases are TGTGCCAGCAGGGACAGAGGTGAAAAACTGTTTTTT.

This clonotype was detected many times. The CDR3 sequence: CASSLGPLAGFDNEQFF. Here the CDR3 DNA reads TGCGCCAGCAGCTTGGGGCCACTAGCGGGATTTGACAATGAGCAGTTCTTC. The chain couples TRBV5-1 to TRBJ2-1; the match to TRBD2 covers 10 bases. Trimming at V came to 0 bases and at J to 5 bases, leaving 8 bases not matched to a gene. The CDR3 is made up of 17 amino acids. CDR1 is SGHRS, CDR2 YFSETQ, per germline.

The V gene is TRBV24-1, the J gene TRBJ2-1, with a weak D call TRBD1 (6 bases). The CDR3 totals 16 residues. CDR1 KGHDR and CDR2 SFDVKD come from the germline V gene. V gave up 3 bases and J gave up 7 bases, with 18 bases separating them. CDR3 loop: CATSDRGRGVANEQFF. Here the CDR3 DNA reads TGTGCCACCAGTGATAGAGGCAGGGGAGTTGCGAATGAGCAGTTCTTC.

In its sample, this clonotype was seen a few times. The chain couples TRBV30 to TRBJ1-1; D possibly corresponds to TRBD1 (6 bases). Trimming shortened V by 5 bases and J by 4 bases, and 8 bases separated the two germline ends. The length of the CDR3 is 11 residues. CDR1 and CDR2 from the germline V gene are GTSNPN and SVGIG (reference sequence). This chain's CDR3 is CAWGDITEAFF. In DNA form, the CDR3 reads TGTGCCTGGGGGGACATCACTGAAGCTTTCTTT.

This clonotype was seen at least ten times. CDR3: CATSDHPGRAGEETQYF. The CDR3 DNA reads as TGTGCCACCAGTGACCACCCAGGGCGAGCGGGAGAAGAGACCCAGTACTTC. V is TRBV24-1 and J is TRBJ2-5; TRBD2 agrees at 8 bases. This CDR3 is built from 17 residues. Germline V gene lookup returns CDR1 KGHDR and CDR2 SFDVKD. V shed 4 bases and J 3 bases; nucleotides not matched to a gene: 12.

J is TRBJ1-1 and V is TRBV2, with no clear D. Germline CDR1 and CDR2: SNHLY and FYNNEI. V lost 7 bases and J lost 1, with 19 bases in between. This CDR3 comprises 16 residues. In nucleotides, the CDR3 is TGTGCCAGCATCGTGGTTGAAGGGTCTTCGAACACTGAAGCTTTCTTT. Translation gives CASIVVEGSSNTEAFF.

The chain employs TRBV7-6 and TRBJ2-1, with no clear D. V was clipped by 2 bases and J by 4 bases, with 6 bases between them. This CDR3 is built from 13 residues. From germline, CDR1 is SGHVS and CDR2 FNYEAQ. Here the CDR3 reads CASSLRLYNEQFF. Here the CDR3 DNA reads TGTGCCAGCAGCTTAAGATTGTACAATGAGCAGTTCTTC.

This clonotype was counted only a few times. The CDR3 region has the DNA TGTGCCAGCAGGGGACAGCCGAATGAAAAACTGTTTTTT. It codes for CASRGQPNEKLFF. The gene calls are TRBV2 and TRBJ1-4; 7 positions match TRBD1. V lost 6 bases, J lost 5 bases, and 3 bases stayed unmatched. The length of the CDR3 is 13 residues. Germline lookup yields CDR1 SNHLY and CDR2 FYNNEI.

The chain employs TRBV5-1 and TRBJ1-2; D is unclear. This CDR3 has 12 amino acids. CDR1 SGHRS and CDR2 YFSETQ come from the germline V gene. The germline V and J ends were trimmed by 4 bases and 0 bases, with 4 bases remaining between them. The CDR3 loop is CASSSTNYGYTF. DNA of the CDR3: TGCGCCAGCAGCAGCACTAACTATGGCTACACCTTC. Combining the CDR3 with reference TRBV5-1 and TRBJ1-2 gives the whole variable domain KAGVTQTPRYLIKTRGQQVTLSCSPISGHRSVSWYQQTPGQGLQFLFEYFSETQRNKGNFPGRFSGRQFSNSRSEMNVSTLELGDSALYLCASSSTNYGYTFGSGTRLTVV.

This clonotype came up many times. V is TRBV7-6 and J is TRBJ2-7; TRBD2 agrees at 10 bases. The CDR3 runs to 15 residues. Unmatched junction bases numbered 9, after V lost 5 bases and J lost 5 bases. In germline, CDR1 is SGHVS, CDR2 FNYEAQ. CDR3 sequence reads: CASSLQGLASHEQYF. In DNA form, the CDR3 reads TGTGCCAGCAGCCTTCAGGGACTAGCGAGTCACGAGCAGTACTTC.

The rearrangement joins TRBV5-5 to TRBJ2-7; D is possibly TRBD1 (6 bases). The CDR3 extends over 15 amino acids. The germline V gene encodes CDR1 SGHKS and CDR2 YYEKEE (reference sequence). Deletions cut 1 base from V and 2 bases from J, with 13 bases between. Here the CDR3 reads CASSLRDTGPYEQYF. DNA of the CDR3: TGTGCCAGCAGCTTGCGGGACACCGGACCCTACGAGCAGTACTTC.

This chain links TRBV19 with TRBJ1-1; D gene ambiguous. V was shortened by 1 base and J by 1 base, with 7 bases between the two germline ends. The CDR3 has 14 amino acids. Germline CDR1 LNHDA, CDR2 SQIVND (reference sequence). CDR3 residues: CASSIVIQNTEAFF. CDR3 nucleotides: TGTGCCAGTAGTATAGTAATTCAGAACACTGAAGCTTTCTTT.

The J gene is TRBJ1-5, the V gene TRBV18; no reliable D call. In germline, CDR1 is KGHSH, CDR2 LQKENI. There are 14 residues in the CDR3. Trimming cost V 3 bases and J 0 bases, with 6 bases left between them. The CDR3 spells CASSPQASNQPQHF. Written as DNA, the CDR3 is TGTGCCAGCTCACCTCAGGCTAGCAATCAGCCCCAGCATTTT.

The chain employs TRBV7-9 and TRBJ1-4; no clear D gene. The CDR3 totals 15 residues. Trimming stripped 1 base from V and 8 bases from J, with 14 bases between. Germline values: CDR1 SEHNR, CDR2 FQNEAQ (reference sequence). The CDR3 DNA reads TGTGCCAGCAGCTTAGTAGGTGTCCCTACAGAAAAACTGTTTTTT. It codes for CASSLVGVPTEKLFF.

The chain employs TRBV7-8 and TRBJ2-3, with 8 nucleotides matching TRBD2. The CDR3 sequence is 15 residues long. V gave up 7 bases and J gave up 6 bases; unmatched junction bases: 12. CDR1 SGHVS and CDR2 FQNEAQ come from the germline V gene. The CDR3 nucleotides are TGTGCCAGCATCCCCCGGAGCGGGAGTTGGGATACGCAGTATTTT. It is translated as CASIPRSGSWDTQYF.

In this sample, this clonotype turned up a few times. The V and J genes are TRBV7-9 and TRBJ2-1; D is uncertain. Germline CDR1 and CDR2: SEHNR and FQNEAQ (reference sequence). V lost 9 bases and J 4 bases, leaving 16 bases between the germline ends. The CDR3 spans 14 residues. CDR3 sequence reads: CASPSGFQYNEQFF. CDR3 sequence (DNA): TGTGCCAGTCCCTCTGGCTTTCAATACAATGAGCAGTTCTTC. Full variable domain (rest looked up from reference TRBV7-9 and TRBJ2-1): DTGVSQNPRHKITKRGQNVTFRCDPISEHNRLYWYRQTLGQGPEFLTYFQNEAQLEKSRLLSDRFSAERPKGSFSTLEIQRTEQGDSAMYLCASPSGFQYNEQFFGPGTRLTVL.

At least ten counts were recorded for this clonotype. The CDR3 here is CASSFAGSQETQYF. Written as DNA, the CDR3 is TGTGCCAGCAGTTTCGCGGGGAGCCAAGAGACCCAGTACTTC. The genes are TRBV12-3 or TRBV12-4 and TRBJ2-5, with D perhaps matching TRBD2 (6 bases). Trimming left V 3 bases short and J 1 base short, with 9 bases between. CDR3 length equals 14 residues.

The gene calls are TRBV9 and TRBJ1-4, with D hard to call. From germline, CDR1 is SGDLS and CDR2 YYNGEE. Trimming shortened V by 0 bases and J by 0 bases, and 9 bases separated the two germline ends. The CDR3 runs to 16 residues. The CDR3 DNA reads TGTGCCAGCAGCGTAGCTCCGTCCGCAACTAATGAAAAACTGTTTTTT. Encoded protein: CASSVAPSATNEKLFF.

This sequence joins TRBV4-1 and TRBJ2-2; D uncertain. This CDR3 has 11 amino acids. Germline lookup yields CDR1 MGHRA and CDR2 YSYEKL. The ends were cut back, 1 base at V and 9 bases at J, with 3 bases in the middle. CDR3 DNA sequence: TGCGCCAGCAGCCAAGCATGGGAGCTGTTTTTT. Amino acids: CASSQAWELFF.

This clonotype has only a few counts. The chain uses TRBV4-1 and TRBJ1-1, with 7 bases matching TRBD1. This CDR3 is built from 14 residues. V lost 4 bases to trimming and J lost 8 bases; unmatched junction nucleotides: 10. Germline V gene data show CDR1 as MGHRA and CDR2 as YSYEKL. CDR3 protein: CASSRQEYRGEAFF. CDR3 bases: TGCGCCAGCAGCCGGCAGGAGTACAGGGGAGAAGCTTTCTTT.

This clonotype was seen more than once but under ten times. The CDR3 sequence is CASSQDERGVAKNIQYF. The CDR3 DNA is TGCGCCAGCAGCCAAGATGAGAGAGGGGTAGCCAAAAACATTCAGTACTTC. This chain connects TRBV4-3 to TRBJ2-4; D could derive from TRBD1 or TRBD2 (5 bases each). Germline V CDR1 and CDR2: LGHNA, YSLEER. V was trimmed by 0 bases and J by 0 bases, leaving 12 bases between them. There are 17 residues in the CDR3.

This clonotype was seen repeatedly, ten times or more. This chain links TRBV7-3 with TRBJ1-6; D is uncertain. Trimming took 3 bases from V and 7 from J, leaving 13 bases between them. The CDR3 extends over 15 amino acids. Germline CDR1 and CDR2: SGHTA and FQGTGA. CDR3 sequence: CASSLLGASNSPLHF. The DNA for the CDR3 is TGTGCCAGCAGCTTGTTGGGAGCTTCCAATTCACCCCTCCACTTT.